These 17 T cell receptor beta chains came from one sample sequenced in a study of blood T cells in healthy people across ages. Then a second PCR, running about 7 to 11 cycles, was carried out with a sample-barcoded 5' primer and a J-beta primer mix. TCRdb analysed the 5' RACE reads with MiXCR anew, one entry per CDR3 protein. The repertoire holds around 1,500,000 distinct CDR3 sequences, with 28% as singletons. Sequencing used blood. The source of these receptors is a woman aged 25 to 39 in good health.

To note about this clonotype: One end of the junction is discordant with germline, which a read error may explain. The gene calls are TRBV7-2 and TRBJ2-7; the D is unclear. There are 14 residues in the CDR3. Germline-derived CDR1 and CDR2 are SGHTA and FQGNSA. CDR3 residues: CASSFSTFPYEQYF. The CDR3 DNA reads TGTGCCAGTAGCTTTTCGACGTTCCCCTACGAGCAGTACTTC.

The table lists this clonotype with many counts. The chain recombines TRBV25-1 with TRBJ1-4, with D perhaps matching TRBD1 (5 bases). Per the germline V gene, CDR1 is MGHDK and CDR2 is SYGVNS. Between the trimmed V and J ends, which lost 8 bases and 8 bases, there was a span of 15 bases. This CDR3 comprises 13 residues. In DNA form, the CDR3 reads TGTGCCAGCGCCGACAGTTTACGAGAAAAACTGTTTTTT. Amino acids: CASADSLREKLFF. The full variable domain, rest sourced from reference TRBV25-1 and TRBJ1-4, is EADIYQTPRYLVIGTGKKITLECSQTMGHDKMYWYQQDPGMELHLIHYSYGVNSTEKGDLSSESTVSRIRTEHFPLTLESARPSHTSQYLCASADSLREKLFFGSGTQLSVL.

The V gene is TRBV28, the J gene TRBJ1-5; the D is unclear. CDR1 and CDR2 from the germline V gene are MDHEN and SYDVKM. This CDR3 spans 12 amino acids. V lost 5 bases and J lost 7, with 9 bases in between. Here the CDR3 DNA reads TGTGCCAGCAGTATTTATGACCAGCCCCAGCATTTT. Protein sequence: CASSIYDQPQHF.

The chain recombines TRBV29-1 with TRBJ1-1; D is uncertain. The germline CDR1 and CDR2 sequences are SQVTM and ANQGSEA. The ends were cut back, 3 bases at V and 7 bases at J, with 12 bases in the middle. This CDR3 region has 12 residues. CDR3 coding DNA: TGCAGCGTTGAGAGAAACTCATATGAAGCTTTCTTT. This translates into CSVERNSYEAFF.

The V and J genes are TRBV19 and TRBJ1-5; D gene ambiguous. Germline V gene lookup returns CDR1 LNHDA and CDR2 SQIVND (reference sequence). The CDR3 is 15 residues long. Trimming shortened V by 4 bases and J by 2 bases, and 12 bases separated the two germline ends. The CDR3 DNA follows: TGTGCCAGTAGTACCTTAACGATGGGCAATCAGCCCCAGCATTTT. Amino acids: CASSTLTMGNQPQHF.

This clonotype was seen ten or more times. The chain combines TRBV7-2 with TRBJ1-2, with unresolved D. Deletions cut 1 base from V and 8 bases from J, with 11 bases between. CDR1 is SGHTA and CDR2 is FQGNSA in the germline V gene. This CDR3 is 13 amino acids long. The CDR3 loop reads CASSLEFGLGYTF. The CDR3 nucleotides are TGTGCCAGCAGCTTAGAGTTTGGTTTGGGCTACACCTTC.

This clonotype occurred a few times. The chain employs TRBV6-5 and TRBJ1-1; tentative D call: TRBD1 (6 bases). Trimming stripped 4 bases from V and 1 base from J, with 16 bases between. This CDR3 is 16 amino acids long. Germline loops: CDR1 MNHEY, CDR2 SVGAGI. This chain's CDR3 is CASSSPRTATNTEAFF. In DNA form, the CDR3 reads TGTGCCAGCAGTTCCCCCAGGACAGCCACGAACACTGAAGCTTTCTTT.

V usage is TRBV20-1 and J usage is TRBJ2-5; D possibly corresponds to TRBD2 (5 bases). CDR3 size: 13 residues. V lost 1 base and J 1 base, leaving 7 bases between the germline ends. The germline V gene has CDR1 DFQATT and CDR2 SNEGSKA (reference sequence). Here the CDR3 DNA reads TGCAGTGCTAGAGCGGGATCCCAAGAGACCCAGTACTTC. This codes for CSARAGSQETQYF.

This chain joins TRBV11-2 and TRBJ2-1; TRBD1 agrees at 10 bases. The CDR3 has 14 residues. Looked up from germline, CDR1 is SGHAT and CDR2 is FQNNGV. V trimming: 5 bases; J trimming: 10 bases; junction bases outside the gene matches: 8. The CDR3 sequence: CASSAGQGLGEQFF. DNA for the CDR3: TGTGCCAGCAGCGCGGGACAGGGGTTGGGGGAGCAGTTCTTC.

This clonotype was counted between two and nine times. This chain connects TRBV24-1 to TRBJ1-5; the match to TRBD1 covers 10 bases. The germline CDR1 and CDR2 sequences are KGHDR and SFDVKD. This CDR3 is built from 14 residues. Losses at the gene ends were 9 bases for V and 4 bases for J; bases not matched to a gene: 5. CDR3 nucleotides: TGTGCCACCGGGGGACAGGGGAGTAATCAGCCCCAGCATTTT. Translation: CATGGQGSNQPQHF.

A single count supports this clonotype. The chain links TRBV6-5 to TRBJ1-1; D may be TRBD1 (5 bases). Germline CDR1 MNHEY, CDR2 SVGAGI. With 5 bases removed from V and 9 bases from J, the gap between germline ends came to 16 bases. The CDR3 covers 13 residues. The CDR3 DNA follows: TGTGCCAGCAGTATGCCTTCCGGGGCTAAAGCTTTCTTT. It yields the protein CASSMPSGAKAFF.

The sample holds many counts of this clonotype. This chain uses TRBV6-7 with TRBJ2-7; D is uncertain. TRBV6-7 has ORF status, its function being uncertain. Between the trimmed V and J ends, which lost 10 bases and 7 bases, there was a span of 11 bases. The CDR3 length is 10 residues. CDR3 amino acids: CANDQREQYF. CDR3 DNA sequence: TGTGCCAACGATCAGAGGGAGCAGTACTTC.

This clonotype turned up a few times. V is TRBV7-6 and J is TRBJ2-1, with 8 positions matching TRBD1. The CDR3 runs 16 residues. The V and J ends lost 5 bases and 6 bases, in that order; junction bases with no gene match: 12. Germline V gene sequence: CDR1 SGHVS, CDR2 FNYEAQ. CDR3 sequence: CASSAAGQGIGNEQFF. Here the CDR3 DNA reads TGTGCCAGCAGCGCCGCCGGACAGGGTATTGGCAATGAGCAGTTCTTC.

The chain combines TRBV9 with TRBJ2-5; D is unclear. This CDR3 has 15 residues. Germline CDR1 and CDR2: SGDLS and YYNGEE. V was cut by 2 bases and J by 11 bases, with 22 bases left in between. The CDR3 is CASSVRVAEYNEQYF. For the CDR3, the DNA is TGTGCCAGCAGCGTTCGGGTAGCAGAGTACAATGAGCAGTACTTC.

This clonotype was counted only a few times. The CDR3 DNA reads as TGCGCCAGCAGCTCTGGGGAGGACGTGGAGACCCAGTACTTC. Its translation is CASSSGEDVETQYF. This chain links TRBV5-1 with TRBJ2-5; D might be TRBD2 (6 bases). V was clipped by 3 bases and J by 5 bases, with 14 bases between them. The CDR3 totals 14 residues. Germline loops: CDR1 SGHRS, CDR2 YFSETQ. Full variable domain (remainder filled in from reference TRBV5-1 and TRBJ2-5): KAGVTQTPRYLIKTRGQQVTLSCSPISGHRSVSWYQQTPGQGLQFLFEYFSETQRNKGNFPGRFSGRQFSNSRSEMNVSTLELGDSALYLCASSSGEDVETQYFGPGTRLLVL.

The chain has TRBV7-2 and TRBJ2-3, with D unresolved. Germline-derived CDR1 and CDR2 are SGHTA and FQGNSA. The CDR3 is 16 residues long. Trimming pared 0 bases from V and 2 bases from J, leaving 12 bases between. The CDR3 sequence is CASSLAVRGATDTQYF. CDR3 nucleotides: TGTGCCAGCAGCTTAGCGGTTCGCGGTGCCACAGATACGCAGTATTTT. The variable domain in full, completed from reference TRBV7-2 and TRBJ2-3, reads GAGVSQSPSNKVTEKGKDVELRCDPISGHTALYWYRQSLGQGLEFLIYFQGNSAPDKSGLPSDRFSAERTGGSVSTLTIQRTQQEDSAVYLCASSLAVRGATDTQYFGPGTRLTVL.

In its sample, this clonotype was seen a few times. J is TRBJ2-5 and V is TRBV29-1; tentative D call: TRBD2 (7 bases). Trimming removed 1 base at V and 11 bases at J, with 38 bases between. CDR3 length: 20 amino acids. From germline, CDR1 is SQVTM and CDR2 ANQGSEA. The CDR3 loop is CSVEAQLERGGAILYNEQYF. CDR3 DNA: TGCAGCGTTGAAGCCCAACTGGAGAGGGGGGGCGCTATCCTCTACAATGAGCAGTACTTC.